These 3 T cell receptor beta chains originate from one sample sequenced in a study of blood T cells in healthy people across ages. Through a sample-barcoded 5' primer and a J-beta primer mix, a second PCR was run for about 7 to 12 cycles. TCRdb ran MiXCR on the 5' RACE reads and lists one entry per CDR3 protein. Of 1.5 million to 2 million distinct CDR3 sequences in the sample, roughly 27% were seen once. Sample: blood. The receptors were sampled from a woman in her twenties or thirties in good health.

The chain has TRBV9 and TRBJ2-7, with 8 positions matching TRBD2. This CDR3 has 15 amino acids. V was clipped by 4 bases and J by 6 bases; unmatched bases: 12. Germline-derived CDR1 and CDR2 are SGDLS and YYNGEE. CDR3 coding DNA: TGTGCCAGCAGCTTGTCGGGAGGGCCCTCGGGCGAGCAGTACTTC. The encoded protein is CASSLSGGPSGEQYF.

Here the CDR3 reads CASSLEVWYGYTF. CDR3 bases: TGTGCCAGCAGCTTAGAGGTGTGGTATGGCTACACCTTC. The chain carries TRBV7-2 and TRBJ1-2, with D hard to call. V was shortened by 1 base and J by 5 bases, with 8 bases between the two germline ends. CDR1 and CDR2 (germline): SGHTA, FQGNSA. The CDR3 spans 13 residues.

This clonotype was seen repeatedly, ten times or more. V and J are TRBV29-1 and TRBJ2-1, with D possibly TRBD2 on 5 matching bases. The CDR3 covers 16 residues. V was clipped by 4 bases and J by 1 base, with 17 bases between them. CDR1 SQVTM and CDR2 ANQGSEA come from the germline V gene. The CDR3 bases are TGCAGCGTTGGGTACGGGGAGAGTAGATCCTACAATGAGCAGTTCTTC. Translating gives CSVGYGESRSYNEQFF.